The sequence of this T cell receptor beta chain was determined in a study of T cell clones after liver transplantation. Across the whole study: Post-transplant blood was tracked for graft-donor-reactive T cell clones identified in a pre-transplant mixed lymphocyte reaction. Whole-study results and caveats: Conclusions were preliminary, with small, heterogeneous patient groups. Compared with third party-reactive sequences, donor-reactive ones declined more, independent of withdrawal success.

Libraries were prepared by immunoSEQ multiplex PCR; TCRdb keeps only in-frame clonotypes and omits some of them. The sample consists of around 80,000 clones, 65% to 85% of them appearing once. Of note for this clone: The antigen is unknown.

Unmatched junction bases numbered 8, after V lost 4 bases and J lost 10 bases. Germline V lookup: CDR1 SGDLS, CDR2 YYNGEE. The CDR3 loop spans 13 amino acids. The V gene is TRBV9, the J gene TRBJ1-1; 9 bases align to TRBD1. The TCR sequence derives from a human patient who received a liver transplant. A subset of T cells may come from the graft donor. This sample comprised CD4+ T cells from blood, obtained 45 to 46 months after liver transplant. This chain's CDR3 is CASSPRDRVGAFF. CDR3 nucleotide sequence: TGTGCCAGCAGCCCCCGGGACAGGGTTGGAGCTTTCTTT.